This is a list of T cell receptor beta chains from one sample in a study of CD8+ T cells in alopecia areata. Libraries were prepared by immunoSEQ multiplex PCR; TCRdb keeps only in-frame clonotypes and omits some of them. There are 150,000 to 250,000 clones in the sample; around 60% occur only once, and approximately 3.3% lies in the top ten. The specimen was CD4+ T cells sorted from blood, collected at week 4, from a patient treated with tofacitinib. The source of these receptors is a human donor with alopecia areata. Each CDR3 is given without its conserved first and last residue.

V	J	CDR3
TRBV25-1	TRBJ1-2	ASSRVGAGGYT
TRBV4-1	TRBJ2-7	ASSPGRQEQY
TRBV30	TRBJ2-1	AWSRGYNEQF
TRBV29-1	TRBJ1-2	SAALSTGRDGYT
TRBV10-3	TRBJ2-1	AIREDRGNNEQF
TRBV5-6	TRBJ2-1	ASSFSDRLYNEQF
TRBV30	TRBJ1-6	AWKGGQGKNSPLH
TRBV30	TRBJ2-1	AWSWGQGSNEQF
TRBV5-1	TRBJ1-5	ASTDQPQH
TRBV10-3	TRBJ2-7	AISASKRTGYEQY
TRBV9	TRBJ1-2	ASSVGEGTSGYT
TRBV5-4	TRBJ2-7	ASSLDAGLSGWTYEQY
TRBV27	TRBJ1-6	ASSLFERSPLH
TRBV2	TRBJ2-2	ASSFSTSANTGELF
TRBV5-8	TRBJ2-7	ASSLDSGTYPGAEQY
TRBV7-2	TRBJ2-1	ASSPGGGAYNEQF
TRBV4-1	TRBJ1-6	ASSLGSSYNSPLH
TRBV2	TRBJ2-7	ASSGTPGYEQY
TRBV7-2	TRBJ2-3	ASSPREVIDTQY
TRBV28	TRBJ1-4	ASSLGTEKLF
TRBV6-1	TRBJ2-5	ASSEAGGKETQY
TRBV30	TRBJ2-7	AWSYGYEQY
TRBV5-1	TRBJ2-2	ASRAAGTNTGELF
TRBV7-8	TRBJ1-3	ASSNTGAGNTIY
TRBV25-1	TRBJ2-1	ASSTGSYNEQF
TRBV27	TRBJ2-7	ASSLYGGRVYEQY
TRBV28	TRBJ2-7	ASSDRDFYEQY
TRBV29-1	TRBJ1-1	SVDTPRWNTEAF
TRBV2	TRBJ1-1	ASRATGEGNTEAF
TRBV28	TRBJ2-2	ASSPQGGELF
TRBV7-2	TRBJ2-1	ASSRTSGGYNEQF
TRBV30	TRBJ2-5	AWSVRGQFPGTQY
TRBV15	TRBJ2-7	ATSRGRDSFYEQY
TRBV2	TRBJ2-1	ASSAGTARGNEQF
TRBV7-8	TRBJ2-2	ASSLRAVLGGELF
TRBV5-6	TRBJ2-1	ASSFGVSYNEQF
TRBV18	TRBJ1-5	ASSPGGQRVRRPPQH
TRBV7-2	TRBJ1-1	ASSLLPGNTEAF
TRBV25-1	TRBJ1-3	ASSRGSTGNTIY
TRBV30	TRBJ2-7	ACRRVQGGYEQY
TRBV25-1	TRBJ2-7	ASTRDSPDEQY
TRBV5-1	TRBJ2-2	ASSPGLSNTGELF
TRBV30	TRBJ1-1	AWNGRYGNTEAF
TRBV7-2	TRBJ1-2	ASSRRGQALIPLNYGYT
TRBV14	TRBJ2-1	ASSPWTGQAYNEQF